The T cell receptor beta chain under discussion was sequenced for a study of cytomegalovirus exposure and HLA in healthy donors. Study results and limitations: The classifier, whose performance was assessed in both the original and validation cohorts, reportedly diagnosed cytomegalovirus status with high specificity and sensitivity. In vitro confirmation showed a few CMV-associated chains to be CMV antigen specific.

Nominally healthy donors were sampled, though unrecorded immune exposures were likely. In regard to this clone: What it recognizes is unknown.

The CDR3 sequence is 14 residues long. The V and J ends lost 7 bases and 15 bases, in that order; junction bases with no gene match: 14. Germline V gene data show CDR1 as WNHNN and CDR2 as SYGVQD (reference sequence). PCR used 60 Vbeta primers and 13 Jbeta primers. The data were produced by immunoSEQ multiplex PCR, yet TCRdb's version contains in-frame clones alone and is incomplete. The table lists tens of thousands of clones, approximately 70% of them singletons, with around 4.7% in the top ten. The rearrangement links TRBV10-1 to TRBJ2-1; 11 bases agree with TRBD1. The sequenced material came from PBMCs. The receptor comes from a man in his fifties or sixties in good health and CMV-seropositive. The CDR3 DNA is TGCGCCAGCAATTTGGGACAGGGGGTAGGGGCATTGTTCTTC. Amino acids: CASNLGQGVGALFF.